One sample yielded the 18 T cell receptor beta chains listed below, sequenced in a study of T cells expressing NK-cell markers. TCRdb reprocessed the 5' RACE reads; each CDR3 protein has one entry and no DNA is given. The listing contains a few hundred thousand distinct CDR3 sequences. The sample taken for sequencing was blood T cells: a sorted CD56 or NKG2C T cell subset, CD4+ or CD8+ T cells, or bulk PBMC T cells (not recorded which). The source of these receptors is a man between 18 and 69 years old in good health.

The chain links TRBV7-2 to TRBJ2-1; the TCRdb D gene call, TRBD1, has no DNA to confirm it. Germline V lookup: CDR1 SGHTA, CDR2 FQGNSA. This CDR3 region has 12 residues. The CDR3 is CASSRTPNEQFF.

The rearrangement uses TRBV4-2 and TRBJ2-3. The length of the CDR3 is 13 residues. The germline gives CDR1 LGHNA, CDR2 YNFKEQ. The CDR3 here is CASNEKTRDTQYF.

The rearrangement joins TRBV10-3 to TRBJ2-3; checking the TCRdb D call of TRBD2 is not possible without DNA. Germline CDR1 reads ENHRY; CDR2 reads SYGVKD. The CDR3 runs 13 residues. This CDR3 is CAIGGAGGDTQYF.

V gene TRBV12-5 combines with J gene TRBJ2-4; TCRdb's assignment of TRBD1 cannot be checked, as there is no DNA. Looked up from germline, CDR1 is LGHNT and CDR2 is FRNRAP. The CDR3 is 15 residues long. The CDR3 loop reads CASGLGVPAKNIQYF.

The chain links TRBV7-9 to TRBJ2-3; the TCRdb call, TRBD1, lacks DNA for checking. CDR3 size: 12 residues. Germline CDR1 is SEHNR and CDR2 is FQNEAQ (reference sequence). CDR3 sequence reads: CASSPTGSAQYF.

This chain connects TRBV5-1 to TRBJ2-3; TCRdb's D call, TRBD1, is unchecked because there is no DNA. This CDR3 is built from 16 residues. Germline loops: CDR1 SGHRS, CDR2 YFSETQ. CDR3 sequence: CASSPGYRGTTDTQYF. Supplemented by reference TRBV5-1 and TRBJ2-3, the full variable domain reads KAGVTQTPRYLIKTRGQQVTLSCSPISGHRSVSWYQQTPGQGLQFLFEYFSETQRNKGNFPGRFSGRQFSNSRSEMNVSTLELGDSALYLCASSPGYRGTTDTQYFGPGTRLTVL.

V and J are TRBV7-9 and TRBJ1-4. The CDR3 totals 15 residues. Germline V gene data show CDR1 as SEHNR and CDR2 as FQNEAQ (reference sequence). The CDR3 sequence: CASSLGRGPDGKLFF.

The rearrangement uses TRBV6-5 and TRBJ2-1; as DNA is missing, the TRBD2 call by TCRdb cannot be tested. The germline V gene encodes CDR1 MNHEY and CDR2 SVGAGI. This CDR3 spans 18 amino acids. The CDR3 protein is CASSYDSPGTSGSNEQFF.

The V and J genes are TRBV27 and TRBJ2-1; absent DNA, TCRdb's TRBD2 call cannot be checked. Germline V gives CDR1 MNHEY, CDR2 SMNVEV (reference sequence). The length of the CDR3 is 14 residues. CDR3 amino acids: CASRSQRGLNEQFF.

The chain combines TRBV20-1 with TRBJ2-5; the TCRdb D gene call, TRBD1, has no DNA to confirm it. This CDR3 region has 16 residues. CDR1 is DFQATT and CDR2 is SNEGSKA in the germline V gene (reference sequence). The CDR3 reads CSARVGASAGRETQYF.

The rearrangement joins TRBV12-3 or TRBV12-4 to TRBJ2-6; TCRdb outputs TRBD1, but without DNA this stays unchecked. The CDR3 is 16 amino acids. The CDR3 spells CASRDRGRNGANVLTF.

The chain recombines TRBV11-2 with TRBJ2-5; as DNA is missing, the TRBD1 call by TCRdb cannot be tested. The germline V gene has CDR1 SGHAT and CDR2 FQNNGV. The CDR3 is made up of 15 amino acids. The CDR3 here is CASSLVVGAWETQYF. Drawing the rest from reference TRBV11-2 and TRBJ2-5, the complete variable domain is EAGVAQSPRYKIIEKRQSVAFWCNPISGHATLYWYQQILGQGPKLLIQFQNNGVVDDSQLPKDRFSAERLKGVDSTLKIQPAKLEDSAVYLCASSLVVGAWETQYFGPGTRLLVL.

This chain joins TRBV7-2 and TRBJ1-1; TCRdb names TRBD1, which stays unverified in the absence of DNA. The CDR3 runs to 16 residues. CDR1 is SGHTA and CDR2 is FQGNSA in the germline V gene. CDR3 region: CASSLGWQGLNTEAFF.

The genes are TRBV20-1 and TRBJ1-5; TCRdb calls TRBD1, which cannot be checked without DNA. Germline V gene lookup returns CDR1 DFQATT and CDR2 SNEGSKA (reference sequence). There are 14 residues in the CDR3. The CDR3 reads CSARDLKGGQPQHF.

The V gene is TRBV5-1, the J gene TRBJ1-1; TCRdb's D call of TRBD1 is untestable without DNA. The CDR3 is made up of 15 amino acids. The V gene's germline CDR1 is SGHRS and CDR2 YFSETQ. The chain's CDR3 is CASSEYSEGGTEAFF.

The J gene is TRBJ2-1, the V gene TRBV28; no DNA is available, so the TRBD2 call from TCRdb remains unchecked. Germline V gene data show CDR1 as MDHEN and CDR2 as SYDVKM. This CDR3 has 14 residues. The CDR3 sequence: CASIRTSGDGEQFF.

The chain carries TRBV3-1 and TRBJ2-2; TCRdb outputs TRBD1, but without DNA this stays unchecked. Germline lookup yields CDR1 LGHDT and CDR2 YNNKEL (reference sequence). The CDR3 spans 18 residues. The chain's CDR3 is CASSQQFRGQGWTGELFF.

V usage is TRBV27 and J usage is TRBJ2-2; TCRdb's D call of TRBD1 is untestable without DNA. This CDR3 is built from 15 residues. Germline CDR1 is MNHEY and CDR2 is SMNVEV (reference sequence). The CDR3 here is CASSLEGRYTGELFF.